A selection of T cell receptor beta chains follows, all from one sample in a study of OX40 agonist ivuxolimab in advanced cancers. Here immunoSEQ multiplex PCR was the method, and the copy in TCRdb shows in-frame clones only, minus some. Here the sample spans over 40,000 clones, 70% to 90% being singletons. Sequences were derived from CD4+ or CD8+ T cells sorted from blood, sampled in a trial of the OX40 agonist ivuxolimab. The receptors here all came from an adult with an advanced solid tumor such as melanoma, head and neck, liver or kidney cancer. Each CDR3 is given with its conserved first and last residue. D genes are given only for firm matches. Some rows have no size entry. The others give once, few or many, or a class for an expanded clone.

clone size	V gene	D gene	J gene	CDR3 DNA	CDR3 protein
few	TRBV11-2	.	TRBJ2-1	TGTGCCAGCAGCTTCCGGGGGCTGTACAATGAGCAGTTCTTC	CASSFRGLYNEQFF
.	TRBV7-9	.	TRBJ2-3	TGTGCCAGCAGCTTACCACCTAGCGAGAACACAGATACGCAGTATTTT	CASSLPPSENTDTQYF
.	TRBV4-1	.	TRBJ2-1	TGCGCCAGCAGCCGACTCGGGACTCGAGCGTTCTTC	CASSRLGTRAFF
.	TRBV27	TRBD1	TRBJ2-1	TGTGCCAGCAGCCGGGACAGACCCCACAATGAGCAGTTCTTC	CASSRDRPHNEQFF
.	TRBV7-7	TRBD2	TRBJ2-3	TGTGCTAGCAGCCCCTCACCGACCGGACTAGCGGGAGGGTCTACGCAGTATTTT	CASSPSPTGLAGGSTQYF
.	TRBV27	.	TRBJ1-2	TGTGCCAGCAAGGGTTTAGGAGAGGAAGCCTTAACGGATGGCTACACCTTC	CASKGLGEEALTDGYTF
.	TRBV30	.	TRBJ2-3	TGTGCCTCCCCGGGGCTAGCCGGAGGAGAGACGCAGTATTTT	CASPGLAGGETQYF
.	TRBV2	.	TRBJ2-6	TGTGCCAGCATCAGCTCTGGGGCCAACGTCCTGACTTTC	CASISSGANVLTF
.	TRBV27	.	TRBJ1-5	TGTGCCAGCAGTTTGGGCAGGGTAGGCCAGCCCCAGCATTTT	CASSLGRVGQPQHF
.	TRBV9	TRBD2	TRBJ2-6	TGTGCCAGCAGCGTAGGGGAGGGAACTGGGGCCAACGTCCTGACTTTC	CASSVGEGTGANVLTF
.	TRBV5-4	.	TRBJ2-5	TGTGCCAGCAGCTTACCTTTGGGGGGCCCAGAGACCCAGTACTTC	CASSLPLGGPETQYF
.	TRBV27	.	TRBJ1-1	TGTGCCAGCACCCGACGAGGGGCCATGAACACTGAAGCTTTCTTT	CASTRRGAMNTEAFF
.	TRBV7-2	.	TRBJ1-6	TGTGCCAGCAGCCCTCGACAGAGTCTCAATTCACCCCTCCACTTT	CASSPRQSLNSPLHF
once	TRBV12-5	.	TRBJ1-6	TGTGCTAGTGGTTTGTACCTACCTCCACAGGGCCCCTATAATTCACCCCTCCACTTT	CASGLYLPPQGPYNSPLHF
few	TRBV6-1	.	TRBJ2-1	TGTGCCAGCAGTGGGCGACCTGGACAGCCCAGCTCCTACAATGAGCAGTTCTTC	CASSGRPGQPSSYNEQFF
.	TRBV7-9	.	TRBJ1-2	TGTGCCAGCAGCTTAGGGGGTTTGGGTTGGAGCTATGGCTACACCTTC	CASSLGGLGWSYGYTF
.	TRBV7-2	.	TRBJ2-1	TGTGCCAGCAGCTTCCATCCGGGTCGCCAACCCTACAATGAGCAGTTCTTC	CASSFHPGRQPYNEQFF
.	TRBV11-2	TRBD2	TRBJ2-1	TGTGCCAGCAGCTTAGTAGGTAGCGGGGCGGGGGAGCAGTTCTTC	CASSLVGSGAGEQFF
once	TRBV5-1	TRBD2	TRBJ2-3	TGCGCCAGCAGCCTAGCGGGAGGTATGGGAGATACGCAGTATTTT	CASSLAGGMGDTQYF
.	TRBV30	.	TRBJ2-1	TGTGCCTGGAGTGTACTGGGGATTGGCTCCTACAATGAGCAGTTCTTC	CAWSVLGIGSYNEQFF
.	TRBV6-5	.	TRBJ1-5	TGTGCCTCCCGGGCAGGGTTTGGCAATCAGCCCCAGCATTTT	CASRAGFGNQPQHF
.	TRBV28	.	TRBJ2-7	TGTGCCAGCAGTTTGAAAGGCTACGAGCAGTACTTC	CASSLKGYEQYF
.	TRBV9	.	TRBJ2-4	TGTGCCAGCAGCGTTTCCGGGAGCGGGAACATTCAGTACTTC	CASSVSGSGNIQYF
.	TRBV28	TRBD1	TRBJ2-7	TGTGCCAGCAGTCGACGACAGGGCTCCCGCTACGAGCAGTACTTC	CASSRRQGSRYEQYF
.	TRBV28	TRBD1	TRBJ1-2	TGTGCCAGTCACGGGACAGGGGGTTTCCCGTATGGCTACACCTTC	CASHGTGGFPYGYTF
.	TRBV28	TRBD1	TRBJ1-6	TGTGCCAGCAGTAGAGGGACAGGACATTCACCCCTCCACTTT	CASSRGTGHSPLHF
.	TRBV2	TRBD2	TRBJ2-1	TGTGCCAGCACCCGACCTGGGACTAGCGGCAATGAGCAGTTCTTC	CASTRPGTSGNEQFF
.	TRBV6-6	.	TRBJ2-7	TGTGCCAGCAGCTGGGGGCCCTCCTACGAGCAGTACTTC	CASSWGPSYEQYF
.	TRBV19	.	TRBJ2-5	TGTGCCAGTAGTATAGTCGGGGTGCGGCAAGAGACCCAGTACTTC	CASSIVGVRQETQYF
.	TRBV19	.	TRBJ2-7	TGTGCCAGTAGTAGAGGCGGGCACTCCTACGAGCAGTACTTC	CASSRGGHSYEQYF
.	TRBV11-3	.	TRBJ1-1	TGTGCCAGCAGCCGTCCCGGGACCGGGAACACTGAAGCTTTCTTT	CASSRPGTGNTEAFF
.	TRBV7-9	.	TRBJ2-1	TGTGCCAGCAGCCCACAGGATGAGCAGTTCTTC	CASSPQDEQFF
.	TRBV4-2	TRBD2	TRBJ2-1	TGTGCCAGCAGCCAACTTAGTAGCGGGAACTACAATGAGCAGTTCTTC	CASSQLSSGNYNEQFF
.	TRBV4-3	.	TRBJ2-1	TGCGCCAGCAGCCAAGATTCCCCCAATGAGCAGTTCTTC	CASSQDSPNEQFF
.	TRBV29-1	TRBD2	TRBJ2-2	TGCAGCGTTGGTCGGACTAGCGCCACCGGGGAGCTGTTTTTT	CSVGRTSATGELFF
.	TRBV30	TRBD1	TRBJ2-7	TGTGCCTGGAGTGTTTCTCGACAGGGTTCCTACGAGCAGTACTTC	CAWSVSRQGSYEQYF
.	TRBV30	TRBD2	TRBJ2-1	TGTGCCTGGACCCTGGGTATTGTGAGCGGGAGGTTATATGAGCAGTTCTTC	CAWTLGIVSGRLYEQFF
once	TRBV12-5	.	TRBJ1-1	TGTGCTAGTGGTTTGTCGATTACCGGGACAAGAGCTTTCTTT	CASGLSITGTRAFF
.	TRBV7-2	.	TRBJ2-7	TGTGCCAGCAGCTCGACTAGTCCCCTCACCTACGAGCAGTACTTC	CASSSTSPLTYEQYF
.	TRBV19	TRBD1	TRBJ2-5	TGTGCCAGTAGGGAGGACAGGGGACAAGAGACCCAGTACTTC	CASREDRGQETQYF
once	TRBV7-9	.	TRBJ1-6	TGTGCCAGCAGCTTAGGGAACTCACCCCTCCACTTT	CASSLGNSPLHF
.	TRBV5-1	.	TRBJ2-5	TGCGCCAGCACCCAGAGGCTACCCGGGGAGACCCAGTACTTC	CASTQRLPGETQYF
.	TRBV28	.	TRBJ1-5	TGTGCCAGTACATTGTACAGGGCTGGTCAGCCCCAGCATTTT	CASTLYRAGQPQHF
.	TRBV28	.	TRBJ1-2	TGTGCCAGCAGCAGTATTCAGGGATTTCAGGATGGCTACACCTTC	CASSSIQGFQDGYTF
.	TRBV5-1	TRBD1	TRBJ2-7	TGCGCCAGCAGTGAAATGGGACAGGGGGGTTACGAGCAGTACTTC	CASSEMGQGGYEQYF
.	TRBV30	.	TRBJ1-4	TGTGCCTGGAGCCCCAGGGCTAAGGGTGAAAAACTGTTTTTT	CAWSPRAKGEKLFF
.	TRBV7-6	.	TRBJ1-3	TGTGCCAGCAGACGTTACGAGTCCTCTGGAAACACCATATATTTT	CASRRYESSGNTIYF
.	TRBV11-2	TRBD1	TRBJ2-7	TGTGCCAGCAGCTTAGGGACAGGAGTTTACGAGCAGTACTTC	CASSLGTGVYEQYF
.	TRBV7-2	.	TRBJ2-2	TGTGCCAGCAGCTTAGGAAGGAGGGAGCTGTTTTTT	CASSLGRRELFF
.	TRBV5-4	TRBD1	TRBJ2-6	TGTGCCAGCAGCTTGGCTTTTCTTGGACAGGGGATCGCTGGGGCCAACGTCCTGACTTTC	CASSLAFLGQGIAGANVLTF
.	TRBV14	TRBD2	TRBJ2-7	TGTGCCAGCAGCCAAGTAGTACCGGGAGGGCCTTACGAGCAGTACTTC	CASSQVVPGGPYEQYF
.	TRBV11-2	TRBD2	TRBJ2-2	TGTGCCAGCAGCTTTCGTAGCGGGAGGAACACCGGGGAGCTGTTTTTT	CASSFRSGRNTGELFF
.	TRBV6-1	.	TRBJ2-5	TGTGCCAGCAGTGAAGTTGGTCGGGCAGAAGAGACCCAGTACTTC	CASSEVGRAEETQYF
.	TRBV5-1	TRBD1	TRBJ1-3	TGCGCCAGCAGCTTGGGACAGGGGATATTTGGAAACACCATATATTTT	CASSLGQGIFGNTIYF
.	TRBV6-5	TRBD1	TRBJ2-2	TGTGCCAGCAGTAAACGGACAGGGGGGCGCGGGGAGCTGTTTTTT	CASSKRTGGRGELFF
.	TRBV6-5	TRBD2	TRBJ2-5	TGTGCCGGCAGTTACCTAGCGGGATCAGAGACCCAGTACTTC	CAGSYLAGSETQYF
.	TRBV7-8	TRBD2	TRBJ2-2	TGTGCCAGCAGCTTACTTGGGACTAGCGGGAGTACCGGGGAGCTGTTTTTT	CASSLLGTSGSTGELFF
.	TRBV6-1	.	TRBJ2-1	TGTGCCAGCAGTGAGTGGGAGCCGGGGGTTGAGCAGTTCTTC	CASSEWEPGVEQFF
.	TRBV5-4	TRBD1	TRBJ1-2	TGTGCCAGCAGCCCAGGGGGGAAGAACTATGGCTACACCTTC	CASSPGGKNYGYTF
.	TRBV7-9	TRBD2	TRBJ2-4	TGTGCCAGCGCCGGGGAGCGGGAGAACATTCAGTACTTC	CASAGERENIQYF